The 20 T cell receptor beta chains listed next were all sequenced from one sample in a study of T cell responses to AZD1222 COVID-19 vaccine. Repertoires were generated with immunoSEQ multiplex PCR, while TCRdb's copy carries only in-frame clones and drops some. Of 150,000 or so clones in the sample, 91% were seen once. The starting material was peripheral blood, obtained 28 days after the second AZD1222 dose. These receptors all come from an adult who received the AZD1222 COVID-19 vaccine.

V usage is TRBV5-1 and J usage is TRBJ2-7, with 10 bases matching TRBD2. V lost 3 bases to trimming and J lost 0 bases; unmatched junction nucleotides: 0. The CDR3 sequence is 14 residues long. Per germline, CDR1 SGHRS and CDR2 YFSETQ. The CDR3 region is CASSSSGSSYEQYF. The CDR3 DNA reads TGCGCCAGCAGCTCTAGCGGGAGCTCCTACGAGCAGTACTTC.

This rearrangement joins TRBV7-8 to TRBJ2-5; D may match TRBD1 or TRBD2 (6 bases each). CDR1 and CDR2 (germline): SGHVS, FQNEAQ. The CDR3 totals 15 residues. V was cut by 5 bases and J by 1 base, with 14 bases left in between. The CDR3 region has the DNA TGTGCCAGCAGCCTACTACAGGGACTCCAAGAGACCCAGTACTTC. Translation gives CASSLLQGLQETQYF.

The chain combines TRBV20-1 with TRBJ1-2; D is uncertain. Trimming took 4 bases from V and 8 from J, leaving 11 bases between them. The germline CDR1 and CDR2 sequences are DFQATT and SNEGSKA (reference sequence). The CDR3 extends over 11 amino acids. CDR3 sequence (DNA): TGCAGTGCTATGATGGGCGCCGGCTACACCTTC. Amino acids: CSAMMGAGYTF.

The table lists this clone with a count of one. The chain is built from TRBV6-5 and TRBJ1-3; D gene ambiguous. This CDR3 region has 15 residues. The V end was cut by 6 bases, the J end by 0 bases, with 12 bases between. CDR1 MNHEY and CDR2 SVGAGI come from the germline V gene. CDR3 sequence reads: CASRKQPSSGNTIYF. CDR3 nucleotides: TGTGCCAGCAGGAAACAGCCCTCCTCTGGAAACACCATATATTTT.

J is TRBJ1-2 and V is TRBV3-1 (or the pseudogene TRBV3-2), with D possibly being TRBD1 (6 bases). The germline V and J ends were trimmed by 1 base and 7 bases, with 16 bases remaining between them. In germline, CDR1 is LGHDT, CDR2 YNNKEL (reference sequence). This CDR3 is built from 15 residues. The CDR3 DNA reads TGTGCCAGCAGCCAAGGTTGGACAGCCTTTAGTGGCTACACCTTC. It codes for CASSQGWTAFSGYTF.

V is TRBV2 and J is TRBJ1-3; 10 positions agree with TRBD1. Germline V gene sequence: CDR1 SNHLY, CDR2 FYNNEI. The CDR3 length is 17 residues. V was pared by 6 bases and J by 3 bases, with 11 bases of the junction left unmatched. This CDR3 reads CASREHLGTGVGNTIYF. The CDR3 DNA reads TGTGCCAGCAGGGAGCACCTTGGGACAGGGGTTGGAAACACCATATATTTT.

The CDR3 region is CASSLAGGGQFF. CDR3 DNA sequence: TGTGCCAGCAGCTTAGCGGGAGGGGGGCAGTTCTTC. The chain combines TRBV11-3 with TRBJ2-1, with 8 bases aligning to TRBD2. Germline loops: CDR1 SGHNT, CDR2 YENEEA. The CDR3 sequence is 12 residues long. V was clipped by 1 base and J by 12 bases; unmatched bases: 2.

The rearrangement joins TRBV7-9 to TRBJ1-2; D unclear. The CDR3 loop spans 10 amino acids. Germline values: CDR1 SEHNR, CDR2 FQNEAQ (reference sequence). The V and J ends lost 5 bases and 8 bases respectively, with 6 bases between them. The chain's CDR3 is CASSSDGYTF. The CDR3 DNA is TGTGCCAGCAGCAGCGACGGCTACACCTTC.

The V call is TRBV3-1 (or the pseudogene TRBV3-2), the J call TRBJ2-1, with 7 bases that match TRBD2. Germline trimming cut 4 bases from V and 2 bases from J; bases unmatched to any gene: 5. Germline V gives CDR1 LGHDT, CDR2 YNNKEL (reference sequence). The CDR3 length is 15 residues. This chain's CDR3 is CASSPGLVAYNEQFF. Written as DNA, the CDR3 is TGTGCCAGCAGCCCAGGACTAGTGGCCTACAATGAGCAGTTCTTC.

V usage is TRBV11-3 and J usage is TRBJ2-3; D may be TRBD2 (5 bases). The length of the CDR3 is 17 residues. Trimming pared 2 bases from V and 2 bases from J, leaving 17 bases between. The germline V gene encodes CDR1 SGHNT and CDR2 YENEEA. Here the CDR3 DNA reads TGTGCCAGCAGCTTAAGGCGAGCGGCCCGAACCACAGATACGCAGTATTTT. Amino acids: CASSLRRAARTTDTQYF.

This rearrangement joins TRBV11-3 to TRBJ2-7; 9 bases agree with TRBD1. The CDR3 has 13 residues. Trimming at V came to 8 bases and at J to 6 bases, leaving 8 bases not matched to a gene. Germline CDR1 SGHNT, CDR2 YENEEA. Here the CDR3 DNA reads TGTGCCAGCGGGACAGGGTCCTGGCGCGAGCAGTACTTC. Its protein is CASGTGSWREQYF.

The rearrangement links TRBV7-8 to TRBJ1-2; D not certain. The V end was cut by 2 bases, the J end by 6 bases, with 19 bases between. CDR1 and CDR2 from the germline V gene are SGHVS and FQNEAQ. This CDR3 has 16 residues. The CDR3 DNA sequence: TGTGCCAGCAGCTTATTTGCCTTTAACCGGCCACATGGCTACACCTTC. Amino acid sequence: CASSLFAFNRPHGYTF.

The chain carries TRBV7-9 and TRBJ1-1, with no clear D. Trimming took off 1 base at V and 0 bases at J, with 3 bases between the two ends. Germline V gives CDR1 SEHNR, CDR2 FQNEAQ (reference sequence). The CDR3 consists of 13 residues. CDR3 nucleotide sequence: TGTGCCAGCAGCTTAGTCCTGAACACTGAAGCTTTCTTT. It specifies CASSLVLNTEAFF.

The chain has TRBV7-2 and TRBJ1-5, with 7 bases that match TRBD1. V lost 1 base, J lost 4 bases, and 4 bases stayed unmatched. Germline V gene sequence: CDR1 SGHTA, CDR2 FQGNSA. The CDR3 has 15 residues. The CDR3 DNA reads TGTGCCAGCAGCTTAGGGGCAGGGGGAAATCAGCCCCAGCATTTT. As protein: CASSLGAGGNQPQHF.

This sequence joins TRBV30 and TRBJ1-3; possible D gene TRBD1, 5 bases. V was trimmed by 8 bases and J by 6 bases, leaving 20 bases between them. CDR3 length: 14 residues. Germline assignment: CDR1 GTSNPN and CDR2 SVGIG (reference sequence). In DNA, the CDR3 is TGTGCCAGCTACTTCCGGGACCCCCAAAACACCATATATTTT. Translating it yields CASYFRDPQNTIYF.

The chain links TRBV6-1 to TRBJ1-5; D gene ambiguous. Per germline, CDR1 MNHNS and CDR2 SASEGT. Trimming took off 3 bases at V and 0 bases at J, with 6 bases between the two ends. The CDR3 is 14 residues long. The CDR3 sequence: CASSEVNSNQPQHF. The CDR3 DNA reads as TGTGCCAGCAGTGAGGTAAATAGCAATCAGCCCCAGCATTTT.

This clone appeared a single time. The chain recombines TRBV7-3 with TRBJ1-6; D perhaps matches TRBD1 (5 bases). Germline V gene sequence: CDR1 SGHTA, CDR2 FQGTGA. The ends were cut back, 3 bases at V and 10 bases at J, with 10 bases in the middle. The CDR3 is 13 residues long. For the CDR3, the DNA is TGTGCCAGCAGCTTGGGGTGGGGGTCACCCCTCCACTTT. This translates into CASSLGWGSPLHF.

The V gene is TRBV3-1 (or the pseudogene TRBV3-2), the J gene TRBJ1-2; D gene unclear. Trimming took 7 bases from V and 4 from J, leaving 16 bases between them. The CDR3 extends over 14 amino acids. The V gene's germline CDR1 is LGHDT and CDR2 YNNKEL (reference sequence). In DNA form, the CDR3 reads TGTGCCAGCACGCCGAGTGGGTCCTTCTATGGCTACACCTTC. Its translation is CASTPSGSFYGYTF.

The chain is built from TRBV7-9 and TRBJ1-1, with D tentatively TRBD1 (6 bases). Germline V gene lookup returns CDR1 SEHNR and CDR2 FQNEAQ (reference sequence). The CDR3 is made up of 15 amino acids. V was pared by 4 bases and J by 1 base, with 13 bases between. The CDR3 sequence: CASSWGGQENTEAFF. The CDR3 DNA follows: TGTGCCAGCAGCTGGGGGGGACAAGAGAACACTGAAGCTTTCTTT. Full variable domain (outside the CDR3, taken from reference TRBV7-9 and TRBJ1-1): DTGVSQNPRHKITKRGQNVTFRCDPISEHNRLYWYRQTLGQGPEFLTYFQNEAQLEKSRLLSDRFSAERPKGSFSTLEIQRTEQGDSAMYLCASSWGGQENTEAFFGQGTRLTVV.

The rearrangement joins TRBV7-8 to TRBJ2-4; D is unresolved. The CDR3 length is 18 residues. CDR1 SGHVS and CDR2 FQNEAQ come from the germline V gene. The V gene lost 0 bases and the J gene lost 0 bases, with 15 bases spanning the gap. CDR3 in DNA: TGTGCCAGCAGCTTAGCGGCCAGATTAATCCTAGCCAAAAACATTCAGTACTTC. It yields the protein CASSLAARLILAKNIQYF.